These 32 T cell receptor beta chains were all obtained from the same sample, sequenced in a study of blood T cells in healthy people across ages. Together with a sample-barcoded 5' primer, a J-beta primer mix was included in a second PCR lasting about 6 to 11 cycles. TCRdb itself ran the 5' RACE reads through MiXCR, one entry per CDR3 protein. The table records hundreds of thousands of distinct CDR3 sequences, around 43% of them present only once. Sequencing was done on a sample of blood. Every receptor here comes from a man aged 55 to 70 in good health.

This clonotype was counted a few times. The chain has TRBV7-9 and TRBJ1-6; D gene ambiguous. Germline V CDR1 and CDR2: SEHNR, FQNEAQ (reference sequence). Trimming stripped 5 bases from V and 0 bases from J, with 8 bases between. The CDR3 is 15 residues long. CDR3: CASSHGSSYNSPLHF. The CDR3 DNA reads TGTGCCAGCAGCCACGGGAGCTCCTATAATTCACCCCTCCACTTT. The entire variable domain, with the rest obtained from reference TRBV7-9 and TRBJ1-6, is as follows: DTGVSQNPRHKITKRGQNVTFRCDPISEHNRLYWYRQTLGQGPEFLTYFQNEAQLEKSRLLSDRFSAERPKGSFSTLEIQRTEQGDSAMYLCASSHGSSYNSPLHFGNGTRLTVT.

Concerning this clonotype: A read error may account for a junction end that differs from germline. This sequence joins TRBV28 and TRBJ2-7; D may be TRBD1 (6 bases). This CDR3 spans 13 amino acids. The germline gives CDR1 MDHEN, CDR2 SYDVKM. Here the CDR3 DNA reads TGTGCCAGCAGTAATGCAGGGGTCGACGAGCGGTACTTC. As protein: CASSNAGVDERYF.

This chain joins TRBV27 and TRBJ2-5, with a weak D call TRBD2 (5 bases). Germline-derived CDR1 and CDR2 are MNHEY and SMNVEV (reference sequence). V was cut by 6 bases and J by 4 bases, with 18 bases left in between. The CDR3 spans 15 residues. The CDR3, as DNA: TGTGCCAGCAGCCCTCTCGGGAAAGGAGCAGAGACCCAGTACTTC. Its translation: CASSPLGKGAETQYF.

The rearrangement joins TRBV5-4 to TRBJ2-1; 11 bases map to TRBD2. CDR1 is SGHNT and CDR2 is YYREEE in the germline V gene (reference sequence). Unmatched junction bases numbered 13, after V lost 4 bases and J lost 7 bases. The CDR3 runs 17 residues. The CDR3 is CASSLTSGSRTLNEQFF. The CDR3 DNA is TGTGCCAGCAGCCTTACTAGCGGGAGCCGAACCCTAAATGAGCAGTTCTTC.

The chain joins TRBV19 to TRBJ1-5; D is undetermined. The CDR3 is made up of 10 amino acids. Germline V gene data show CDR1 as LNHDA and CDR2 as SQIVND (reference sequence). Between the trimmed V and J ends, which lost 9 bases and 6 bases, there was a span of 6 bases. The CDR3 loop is CARSIQPQHF. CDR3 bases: TGTGCCAGATCAATTCAGCCCCAGCATTTT. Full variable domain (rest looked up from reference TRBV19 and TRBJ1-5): DGGITQSPKYLFRKEGQNVTLSCEQNLNHDAMYWYRQDPGQGLRLIYYSQIVNDFQKGDIAEGYSVSREKKESFPLTVTSAQKNPTAFYLCARSIQPQHFGDGTRLSIL.

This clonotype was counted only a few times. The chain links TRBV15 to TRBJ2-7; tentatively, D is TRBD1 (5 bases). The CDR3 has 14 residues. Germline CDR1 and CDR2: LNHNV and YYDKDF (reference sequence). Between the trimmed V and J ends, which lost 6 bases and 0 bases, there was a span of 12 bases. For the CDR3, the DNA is TGTGCCACCAGTTTAGGGGCCGCCTCCTACGAGCAGTACTTC. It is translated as CATSLGAASYEQYF.

CDR3 in amino acids: CASSGGAGTYSNSPLHF. Here the CDR3 DNA reads TGTGCCAGCAGCGGAGGCGCCGGGACGTATTCTAATTCACCCCTCCACTTT. The chain employs TRBV7-9 and TRBJ1-6, with a weak D call TRBD1 (5 bases). The CDR3 consists of 17 residues. Per the germline V gene, CDR1 is SEHNR and CDR2 is FQNEAQ (reference sequence). V lost 5 bases, J lost 6 bases, and 20 bases lay in between.

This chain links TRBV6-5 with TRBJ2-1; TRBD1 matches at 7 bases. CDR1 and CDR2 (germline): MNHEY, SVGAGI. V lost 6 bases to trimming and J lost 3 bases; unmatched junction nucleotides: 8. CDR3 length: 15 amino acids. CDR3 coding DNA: TGTGCCAGCAGAGCCGACAGGGACGGCTACAATGAGCAGTTCTTC. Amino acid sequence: CASRADRDGYNEQFF.

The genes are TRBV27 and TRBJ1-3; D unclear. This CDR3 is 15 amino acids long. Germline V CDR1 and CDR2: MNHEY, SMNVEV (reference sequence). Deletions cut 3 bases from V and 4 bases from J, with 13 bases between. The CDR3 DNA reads TGTGCCAGCAGTTTCGGCGGCAGGCCGGGAAACACCATATATTTT. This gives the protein CASSFGGRPGNTIYF.

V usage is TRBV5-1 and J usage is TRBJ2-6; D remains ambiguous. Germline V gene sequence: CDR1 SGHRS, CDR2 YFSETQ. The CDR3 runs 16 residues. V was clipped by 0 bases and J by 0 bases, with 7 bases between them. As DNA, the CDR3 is TGCGCCAGCAGCTTGGCCGGTAACTCTGGGGCCAACGTCCTGACTTTC. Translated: CASSLAGNSGANVLTF.

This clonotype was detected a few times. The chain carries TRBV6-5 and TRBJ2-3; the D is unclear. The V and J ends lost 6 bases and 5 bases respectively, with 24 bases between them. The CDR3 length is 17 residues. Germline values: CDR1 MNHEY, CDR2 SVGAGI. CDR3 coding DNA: TGTGCCAGCAGCAATCAAAACCGGGCTACGAGCCAAGATACGCAGTATTTT. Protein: CASSNQNRATSQDTQYF.

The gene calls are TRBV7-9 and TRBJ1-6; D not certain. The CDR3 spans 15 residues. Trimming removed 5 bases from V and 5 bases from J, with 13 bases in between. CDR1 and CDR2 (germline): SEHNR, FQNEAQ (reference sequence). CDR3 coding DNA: TGTGCCAGCAGCGGCCGGGGAGCTAATAATTCACCCCTCCACTTT. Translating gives CASSGRGANNSPLHF.

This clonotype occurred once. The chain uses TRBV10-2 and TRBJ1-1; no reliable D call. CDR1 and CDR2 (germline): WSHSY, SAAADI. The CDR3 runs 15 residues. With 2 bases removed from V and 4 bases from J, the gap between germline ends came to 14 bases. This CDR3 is CASSEDRTRGTEAFF. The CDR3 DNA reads TGCGCCAGCAGTGAGGATCGGACCCGGGGCACTGAAGCTTTCTTT.

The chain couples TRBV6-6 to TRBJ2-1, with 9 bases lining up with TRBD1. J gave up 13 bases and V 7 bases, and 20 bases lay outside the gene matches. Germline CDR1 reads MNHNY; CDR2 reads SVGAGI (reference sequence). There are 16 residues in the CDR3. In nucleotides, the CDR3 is TGTGCCAGCAAGAGAGGCGGGACAGGGCTACAAGAGACCCAGTTCTTC. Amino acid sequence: CASKRGGTGLQETQFF.

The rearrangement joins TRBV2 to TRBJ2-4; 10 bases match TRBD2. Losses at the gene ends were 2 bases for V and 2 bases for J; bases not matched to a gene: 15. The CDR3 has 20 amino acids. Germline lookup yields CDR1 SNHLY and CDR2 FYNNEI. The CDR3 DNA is TGTGCCAGCAGTGAATCCTGGAGCGGGGGGGCCGTCGGATCCAAAAACATTCAGTACTTC. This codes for CASSESWSGGAVGSKNIQYF.

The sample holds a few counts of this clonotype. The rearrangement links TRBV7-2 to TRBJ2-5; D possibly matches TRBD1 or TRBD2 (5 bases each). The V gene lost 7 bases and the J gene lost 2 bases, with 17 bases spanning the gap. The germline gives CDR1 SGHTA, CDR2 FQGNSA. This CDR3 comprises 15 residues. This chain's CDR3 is CASTDIPGRQETQYF. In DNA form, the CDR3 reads TGTGCCAGCACCGACATACCGGGACGGCAAGAGACCCAGTACTTC.

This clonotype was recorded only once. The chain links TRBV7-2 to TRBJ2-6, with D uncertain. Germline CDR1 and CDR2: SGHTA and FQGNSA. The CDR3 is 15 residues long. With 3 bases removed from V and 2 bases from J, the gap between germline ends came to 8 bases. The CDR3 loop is CASSFTCAGANVLTF. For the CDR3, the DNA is TGTGCCAGCAGCTTCACTTGCGCTGGGGCCAACGTCCTGACTTTC.

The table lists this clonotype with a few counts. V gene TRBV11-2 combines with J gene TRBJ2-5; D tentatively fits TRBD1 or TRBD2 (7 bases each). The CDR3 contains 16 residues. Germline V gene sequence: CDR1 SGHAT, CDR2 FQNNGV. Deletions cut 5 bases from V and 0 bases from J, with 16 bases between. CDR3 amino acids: CASSEQGRGNQETQYF. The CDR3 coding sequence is TGTGCCAGCAGCGAACAGGGGAGGGGGAACCAAGAGACCCAGTACTTC.

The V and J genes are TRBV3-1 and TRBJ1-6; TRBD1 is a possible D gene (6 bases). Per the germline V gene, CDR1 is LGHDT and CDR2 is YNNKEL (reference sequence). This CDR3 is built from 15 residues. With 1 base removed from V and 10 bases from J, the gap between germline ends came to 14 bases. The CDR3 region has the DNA TGTGCCAGCAGCCAAGCCCGATGGGGGCGGTCACCCCTCCACTTT. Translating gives CASSQARWGRSPLHF.

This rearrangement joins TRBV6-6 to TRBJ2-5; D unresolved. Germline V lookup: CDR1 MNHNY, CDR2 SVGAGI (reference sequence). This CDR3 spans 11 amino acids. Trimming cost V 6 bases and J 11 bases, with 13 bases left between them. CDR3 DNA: TGTGCCAGCAGAGAGTGGGGTGAGCAGTACTTC. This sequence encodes CASREWGEQYF.

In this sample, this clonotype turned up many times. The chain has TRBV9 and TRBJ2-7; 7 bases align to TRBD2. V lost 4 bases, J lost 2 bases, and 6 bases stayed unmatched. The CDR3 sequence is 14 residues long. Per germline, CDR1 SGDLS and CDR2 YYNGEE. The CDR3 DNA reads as TGTGCCAGCAGCCCGACCGGGACTACCTACGAGCAGTACTTC. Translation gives CASSPTGTTYEQYF.

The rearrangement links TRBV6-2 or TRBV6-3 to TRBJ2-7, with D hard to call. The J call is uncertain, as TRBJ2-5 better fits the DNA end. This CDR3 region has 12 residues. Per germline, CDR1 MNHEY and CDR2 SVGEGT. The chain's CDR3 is CASRGSQETQYF. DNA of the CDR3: TGTGCCAGCAGGGGTAGTCAAGAGACCCAGTACTTC.

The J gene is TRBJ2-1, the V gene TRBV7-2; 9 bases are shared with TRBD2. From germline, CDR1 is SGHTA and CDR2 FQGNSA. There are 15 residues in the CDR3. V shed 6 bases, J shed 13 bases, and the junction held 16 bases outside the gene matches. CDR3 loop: CASREALAGQETQFF. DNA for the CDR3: TGTGCCAGCAGGGAGGCCCTAGCGGGGCAAGAGACCCAGTTCTTC.

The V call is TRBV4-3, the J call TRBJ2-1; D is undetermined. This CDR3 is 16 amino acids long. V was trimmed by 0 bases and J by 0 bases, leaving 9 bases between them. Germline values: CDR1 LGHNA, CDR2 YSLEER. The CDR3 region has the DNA TGCGCCAGCAGCCAAGAACCCCTCATCTCCTACAATGAGCAGTTCTTC. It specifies CASSQEPLISYNEQFF.

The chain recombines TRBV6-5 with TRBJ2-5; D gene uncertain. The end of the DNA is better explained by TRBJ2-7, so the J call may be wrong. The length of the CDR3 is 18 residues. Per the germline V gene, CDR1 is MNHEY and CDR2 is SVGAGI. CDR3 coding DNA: TGTGCCAGCAGTTACTCGACGGCCGGCGACTTTCTAGAATACGAGCAGTACTTC. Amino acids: CASSYSTAGDFLEYEQYF.

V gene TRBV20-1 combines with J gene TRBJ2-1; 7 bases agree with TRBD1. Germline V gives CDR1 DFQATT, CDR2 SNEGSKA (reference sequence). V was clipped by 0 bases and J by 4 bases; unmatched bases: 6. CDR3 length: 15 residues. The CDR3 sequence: CSARDPEGAYNEQFF. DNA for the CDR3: TGCAGTGCTAGAGATCCTGAGGGGGCGTACAATGAGCAGTTCTTC.

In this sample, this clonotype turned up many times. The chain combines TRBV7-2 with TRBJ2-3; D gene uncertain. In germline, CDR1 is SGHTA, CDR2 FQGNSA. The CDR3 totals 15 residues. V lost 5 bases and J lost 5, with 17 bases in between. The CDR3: CASSKARTWGDTQYF. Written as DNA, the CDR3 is TGTGCCAGCAGCAAAGCAAGGACGTGGGGAGATACGCAGTATTTT.

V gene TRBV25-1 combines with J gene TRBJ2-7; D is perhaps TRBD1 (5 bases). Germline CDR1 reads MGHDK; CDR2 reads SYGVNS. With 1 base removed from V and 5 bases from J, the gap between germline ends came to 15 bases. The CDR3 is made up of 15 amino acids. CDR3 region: CASSESLGWGDEQYF. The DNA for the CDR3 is TGTGCCAGCAGTGAATCACTGGGATGGGGCGACGAGCAGTACTTC.

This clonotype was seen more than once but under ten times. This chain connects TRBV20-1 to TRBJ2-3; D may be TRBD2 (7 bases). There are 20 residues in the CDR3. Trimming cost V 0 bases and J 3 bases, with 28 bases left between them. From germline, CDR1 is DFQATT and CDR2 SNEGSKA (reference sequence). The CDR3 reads CSARDHGGLTLLPMTDTQYF. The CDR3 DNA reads TGCAGTGCTAGAGATCACGGGGGGCTTACCTTACTACCGATGACAGATACGCAGTATTTT.

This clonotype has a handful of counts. The CDR3 protein is CASSLAGTGSIYEQYF. The CDR3 DNA reads TGTGCCAGCAGCTTGGCCGGGACAGGGAGTATCTACGAGCAGTACTTC. The chain recombines TRBV5-5 with TRBJ2-7, with TRBD1 matching over 9 bases. CDR3 length: 16 residues. The ends lost 0 bases at V and 3 bases at J; junction bases unmatched: 7. Germline lookup yields CDR1 SGHKS and CDR2 YYEKEE (reference sequence).

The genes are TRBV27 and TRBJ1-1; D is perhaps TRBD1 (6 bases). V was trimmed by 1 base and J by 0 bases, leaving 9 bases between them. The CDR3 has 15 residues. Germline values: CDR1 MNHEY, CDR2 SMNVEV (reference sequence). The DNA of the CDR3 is TGTGCCAGCAGTTTATTGGGGGGCTTGAACACTGAAGCTTTCTTT. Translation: CASSLLGGLNTEAFF.

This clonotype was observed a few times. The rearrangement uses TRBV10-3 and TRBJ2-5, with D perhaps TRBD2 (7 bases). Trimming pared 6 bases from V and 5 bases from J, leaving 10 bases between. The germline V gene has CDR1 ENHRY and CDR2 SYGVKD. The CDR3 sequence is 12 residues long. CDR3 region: CAIRGGRETQYF. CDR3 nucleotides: TGTGCCATCAGGGGGGGGCGTGAGACCCAGTACTTC.